This T cell receptor beta chain was sequenced for a study of patients and donors after allogeneic stem cell transplantation. V was pared by 5 bases and J by 1 base, with 9 bases between. Germline V gene data show CDR1 as LNHNV and CDR2 as YYDKDF (reference sequence). CDR3 length: 14 amino acids. TCRdb ran MiXCR on the RT-PCR reads and lists one entry per CDR3 protein. The profile covers approximately 210,000 distinct CDR3 sequences, with more than 35% appearing a single time and 33% taken by the ten largest. The V gene is TRBV15, the J gene TRBJ1-5, with D tentatively TRBD1 (6 bases). The TCR originated in a human donor who was either an allogeneic HSCT recipient or a stem cell or donor lymphocyte infusion donor (not recorded which). It is not recorded whose cells these are; they may come from a transplant donor. The sample taken for sequencing was blood, either unsorted or a sorted T cell fraction (not recorded which). CDR3 DNA sequence: TGTGCCACCAGCCCCGACAGGAGCAATCAGCCCCAGCATTTT. This encodes CATSPDRSNQPQHF.